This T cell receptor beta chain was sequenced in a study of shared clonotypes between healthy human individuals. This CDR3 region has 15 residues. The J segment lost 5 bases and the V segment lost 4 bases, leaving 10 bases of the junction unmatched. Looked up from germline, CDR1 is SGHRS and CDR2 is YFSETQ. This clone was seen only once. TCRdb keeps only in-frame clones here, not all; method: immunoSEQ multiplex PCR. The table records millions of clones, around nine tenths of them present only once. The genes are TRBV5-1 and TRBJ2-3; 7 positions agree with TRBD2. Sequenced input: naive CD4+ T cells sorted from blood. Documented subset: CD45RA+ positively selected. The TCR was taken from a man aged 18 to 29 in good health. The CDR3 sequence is CASSPTSAGRDTQYF. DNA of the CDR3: TGCGCCAGCAGCCCTACTAGCGCGGGGAGAGATACGCAGTATTTT.